The clone carrying this TCR beta chain occurred once. The length of the CDR3 is 13 residues. V trimming: 4 bases; J trimming: 2 bases; junction bases outside the gene matches: 1. Germline V lookup: CDR1 SGHRS, CDR2 YFSETQ. TCRdb's table, derived via immunoSEQ multiplex PCR, lists solely in-frame clones and lacks some. The sample lists 130,000 to 150,000 clones; around 83% were seen once. The entry originates in a study of blood T cell repertoires in COVID-19. Looking at the study overall: Nucleic acid was either cDNA or gDNA, and it came from T cells, B-cell-depleted T cells, or PBMCs.

Each exposed participant met a COVID-19 case in the 2 weeks preceding study entry. The TCR comes from a woman aged 45-65 years who had been exposed to COVID-19. The gene calls are TRBV5-1 and TRBJ2-3; 7 nucleotides line up with TRBD1. Sequenced material: PBMCs or T cells enriched from blood (not recorded which). The CDR3 coding sequence is TGCGCCAGCAGCGGGACAGTCACAGATACGCAGTATTTT. Translated, it gives CASSGTVTDTQYF.